This TCR beta chain was identified in a study of OX40 agonist ivuxolimab in advanced cancers. Overall study: Partial responses occurred in Three dose-escalation patients, one with hepatocellular carcinoma and two with cutaneous melanoma. Study conclusions and caveats: Patients who responded partially at 0.1-3.0 mg/kg showed clonal expansion ranking among the lowest.

About this clone itself: The antigen remains unidentified.

Blood got drawn at baseline, again on cycle 4 day 1, and then on cycle 7 day 1. Measured with immunoSEQ multiplex PCR; TCRdb has only the in-frame clones, and not every one. The sample lists around 38,000 clones; roughly 80% were seen once. Trimming cost V 1 base and J 6 bases, with 4 bases left between them. The CDR3 is made up of 12 amino acids. Germline V CDR1 and CDR2: SGHNT, YYREEE (reference sequence). Sample: CD4+ or CD8+ T cells sorted from blood, taken in a trial of the OX40 agonist ivuxolimab. The rearrangement links TRBV5-4 to TRBJ2-2; D call uncertain. This clonotype originated in an adult with an advanced solid tumor such as melanoma, head and neck, liver or kidney cancer. CDR3 loop: CASSLSAGELFF. CDR3 sequence (DNA): TGTGCCAGCAGCTTGAGTGCCGGGGAGCTGTTTTTT.